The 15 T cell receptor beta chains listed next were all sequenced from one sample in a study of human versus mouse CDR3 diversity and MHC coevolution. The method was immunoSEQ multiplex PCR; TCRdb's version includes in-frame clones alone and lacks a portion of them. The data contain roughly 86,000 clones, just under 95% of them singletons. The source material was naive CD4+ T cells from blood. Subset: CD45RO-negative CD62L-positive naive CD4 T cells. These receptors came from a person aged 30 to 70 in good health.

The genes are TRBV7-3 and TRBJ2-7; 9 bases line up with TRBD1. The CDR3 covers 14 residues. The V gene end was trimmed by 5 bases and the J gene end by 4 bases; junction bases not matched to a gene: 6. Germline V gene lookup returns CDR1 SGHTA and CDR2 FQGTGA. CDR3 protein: CASSPGQGLYEQYF. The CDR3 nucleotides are TGTGCCAGCAGCCCGGGACAGGGATTATACGAGCAGTACTTC.

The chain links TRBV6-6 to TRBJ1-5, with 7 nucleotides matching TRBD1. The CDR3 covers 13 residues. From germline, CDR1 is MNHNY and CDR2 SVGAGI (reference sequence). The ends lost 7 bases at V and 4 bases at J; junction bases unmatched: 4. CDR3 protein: CASTWDRNQPQHF. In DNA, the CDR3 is TGTGCCAGCACTTGGGACAGAAATCAGCCCCAGCATTTT.

The CDR3 is CASSQNSGETQYF. As DNA, the CDR3 is TGTGCCAGCAGCCAAAACTCTGGTGAGACCCAGTACTTC. The chain employs TRBV9 and TRBJ2-5; no clear D. CDR1 and CDR2 from the germline V gene are SGDLS and YYNGEE. V lost 4 bases to trimming and J lost 5 bases, with 12 bases between them. The CDR3 spans 13 residues.

The CDR3 DNA sequence: TGTGCCAGCAGCGTAGCAGGGGGATTCAATGAGCAGTTCTTC. This gives the protein CASSVAGGFNEQFF. The rearrangement uses TRBV9 and TRBJ2-7; 7 bases align to TRBD1. The J call is uncertain, as TRBJ2-1 better fits the DNA end. The germline V gene encodes CDR1 SGDLS and CDR2 YYNGEE. This CDR3 contains 14 residues.

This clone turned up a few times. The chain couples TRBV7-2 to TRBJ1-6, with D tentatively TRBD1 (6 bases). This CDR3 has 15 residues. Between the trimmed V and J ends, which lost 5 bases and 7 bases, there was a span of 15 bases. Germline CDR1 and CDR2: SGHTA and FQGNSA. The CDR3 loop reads CASSPPLGANSPLHF. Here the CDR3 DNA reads TGTGCCAGCAGCCCCCCACTGGGGGCGAATTCACCCCTCCACTTT. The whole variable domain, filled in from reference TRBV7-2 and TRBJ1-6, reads GAGVSQSPSNKVTEKGKDVELRCDPISGHTALYWYRQSLGQGLEFLIYFQGNSAPDKSGLPSDRFSAERTGGSVSTLTIQRTQQEDSAVYLCASSPPLGANSPLHFGNGTRLTVT.

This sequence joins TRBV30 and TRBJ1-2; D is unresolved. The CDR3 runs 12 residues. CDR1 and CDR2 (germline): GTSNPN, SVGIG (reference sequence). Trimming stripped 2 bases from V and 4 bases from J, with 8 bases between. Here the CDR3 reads CAWSITSYGYTF. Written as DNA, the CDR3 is TGTGCCTGGAGTATTACTAGCTATGGCTACACCTTC.

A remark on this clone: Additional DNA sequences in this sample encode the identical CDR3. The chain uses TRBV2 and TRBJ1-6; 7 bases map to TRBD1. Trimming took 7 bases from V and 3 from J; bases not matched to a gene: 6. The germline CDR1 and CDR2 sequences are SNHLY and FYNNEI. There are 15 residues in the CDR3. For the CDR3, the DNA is TGTGCCAGCACCAAGACAGGGCTCTATAATTCACCCCTCCACTTT. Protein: CASTKTGLYNSPLHF.

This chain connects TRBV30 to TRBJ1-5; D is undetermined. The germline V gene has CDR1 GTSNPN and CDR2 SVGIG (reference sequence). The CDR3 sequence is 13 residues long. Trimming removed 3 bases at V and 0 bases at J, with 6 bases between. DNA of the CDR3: TGTGCCTGGAGCCGGGATAGCAATCAGCCCCAGCATTTT. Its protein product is CAWSRDSNQPQHF.

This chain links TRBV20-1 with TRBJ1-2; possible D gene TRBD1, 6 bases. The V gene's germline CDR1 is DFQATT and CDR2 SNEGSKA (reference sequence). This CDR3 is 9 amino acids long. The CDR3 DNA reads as TGCAGCGAGGGGGATGGCTACACCTTC. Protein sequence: CSEGDGYTF.

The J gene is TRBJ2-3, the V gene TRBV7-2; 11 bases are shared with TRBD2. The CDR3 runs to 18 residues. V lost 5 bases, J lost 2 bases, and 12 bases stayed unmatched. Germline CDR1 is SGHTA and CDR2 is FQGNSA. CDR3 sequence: CASSPIPLAGGLTDTQYF. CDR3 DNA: TGTGCCAGCAGCCCAATACCCCTAGCGGGGGGCCTCACAGATACGCAGTATTTT.

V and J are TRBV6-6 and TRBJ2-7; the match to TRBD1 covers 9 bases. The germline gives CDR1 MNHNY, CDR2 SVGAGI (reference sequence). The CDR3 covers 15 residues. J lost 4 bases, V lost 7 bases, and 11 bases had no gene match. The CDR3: CASINPGQGRYEQYF. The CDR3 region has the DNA TGTGCCAGCATCAACCCGGGACAGGGTCGGTACGAGCAGTACTTC.

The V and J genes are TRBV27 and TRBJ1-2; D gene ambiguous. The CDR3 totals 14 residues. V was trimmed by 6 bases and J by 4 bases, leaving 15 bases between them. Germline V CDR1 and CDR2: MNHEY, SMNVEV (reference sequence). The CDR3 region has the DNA TGTGCCAGCAGGACATGGGAGGGAAGCTATGGCTACACCTTC. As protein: CASRTWEGSYGYTF.

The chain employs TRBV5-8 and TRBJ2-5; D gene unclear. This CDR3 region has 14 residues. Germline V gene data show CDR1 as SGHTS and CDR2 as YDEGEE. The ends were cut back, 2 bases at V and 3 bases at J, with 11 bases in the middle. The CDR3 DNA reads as TGTGCCAGCAGCTTACGGAGTACTAAAGAGACCCAGTACTTC. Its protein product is CASSLRSTKETQYF.

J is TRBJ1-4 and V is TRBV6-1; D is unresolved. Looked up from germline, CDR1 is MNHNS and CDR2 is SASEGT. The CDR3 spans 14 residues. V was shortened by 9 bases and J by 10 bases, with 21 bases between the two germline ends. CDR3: CASTASLNLGKLFF. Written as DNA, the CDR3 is TGTGCCAGTACAGCCTCACTCAATCTGGGAAAACTGTTTTTT.

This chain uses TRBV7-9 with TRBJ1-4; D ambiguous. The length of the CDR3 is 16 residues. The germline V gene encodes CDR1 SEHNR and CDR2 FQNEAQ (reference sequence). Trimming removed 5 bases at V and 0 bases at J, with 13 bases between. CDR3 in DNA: TGTGCCAGCAGCCCGGCCGAGGTTGCAACTAATGAAAAACTGTTTTTT. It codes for CASSPAEVATNEKLFF.